The 18 T cell receptor beta chains below all came from one sample that was sequenced in a study of blood T cell repertoires in COVID-19. Measured with immunoSEQ multiplex PCR; TCRdb has only the in-frame clones, and not every one. Of about 460,000 clones in the sample, 70% to 90% are singletons; the top ten hold approximately 8.3%. Sequenced input: PBMCs or T cells enriched from blood (not recorded which). These receptors were collected from a woman aged 55-69 years who had recovered from COVID-19.

The chain couples TRBV6-5 to TRBJ1-3; TRBD1 matches at 7 bases. CDR3 length equals 15 residues. Germline CDR1 is MNHEY and CDR2 is SVGAGI. The V gene end was trimmed by 6 bases and the J gene end by 0 bases; junction bases not matched to a gene: 5. The CDR3 region is CASSRGTVSGNTIYF. The DNA of the CDR3 is TGTGCCAGCAGCCGAGGGACAGTCTCTGGAAACACCATATATTTT.

The J gene is TRBJ1-2, the V gene TRBV28; a weak D match, TRBD1 (6 bases). Germline assignment: CDR1 MDHEN and CDR2 SYDVKM. Trimming took 2 bases from V and 8 from J, leaving 12 bases between them. This CDR3 has 13 amino acids. CDR3 residues: CASSLRGAEGYTF. The CDR3 DNA sequence: TGTGCCAGCAGTTTACGGGGGGCGGAGGGCTACACCTTC.

The rearrangement links TRBV19 to TRBJ2-1, with 11 bases lining up with TRBD2. This CDR3 contains 17 residues. Trimming removed 5 bases from V and 4 bases from J; junction bases left unmatched: 10. The germline CDR1 and CDR2 sequences are LNHDA and SQIVND (reference sequence). CDR3 protein: CASSSRLAGIGYNEQFF. CDR3 sequence (DNA): TGTGCCAGTAGTTCGCGACTAGCGGGGATAGGTTACAATGAGCAGTTCTTC.

In its sample, this clone was seen a few times. The CDR3 sequence is CASTQSLDRVTGELFF. The CDR3 nucleotides read TGTGCCAGCACCCAAAGTTTGGACAGGGTAACCGGGGAGCTGTTTTTT. The gene calls are TRBV11-2 and TRBJ2-2; 8 nucleotides line up with TRBD1. J gave up 5 bases and V 7 bases, and 12 bases lay outside the gene matches. This CDR3 spans 16 amino acids. Germline V gives CDR1 SGHAT, CDR2 FQNNGV. Based on the CDR3 plus reference TRBV11-2 and TRBJ2-2, the full variable domain is EAGVAQSPRYKIIEKRQSVAFWCNPISGHATLYWYQQILGQGPKLLIQFQNNGVVDDSQLPKDRFSAERLKGVDSTLKIQPAKLEDSAVYLCASTQSLDRVTGELFFGEGSRLTVL.

V gene TRBV5-4 combines with J gene TRBJ2-2; D is uncertain. The CDR3 sequence is 13 residues long. V was trimmed by 3 bases and J by 6 bases, leaving 9 bases between them. The germline V gene encodes CDR1 SGHNT and CDR2 YYREEE (reference sequence). The CDR3 loop reads CASSWAAAGELFF. In DNA, the CDR3 is TGTGCCAGCAGCTGGGCCGCAGCCGGGGAGCTGTTTTTT.

V and J are TRBV4-1 and TRBJ2-2; TRBD1 agrees at 9 bases. CDR3 length: 18 residues. Per germline, CDR1 MGHRA and CDR2 YSYEKL. Trimming took 2 bases from V and 4 from J; bases not matched to a gene: 11. CDR3 coding DNA: TGCGCCAGCAGCCAAAAAGGGACGGGACAGGGATTCACCGGGGAGCTGTTTTTT. This codes for CASSQKGTGQGFTGELFF.

The chain has TRBV10-2 and TRBJ1-2, with 8 bases that match TRBD1. With 7 bases clipped from V and 7 bases from J, the junction kept 8 bases outside the gene matches. CDR1 is WSHSY and CDR2 is SAAADI in the germline V gene. The CDR3 is 13 residues long. The CDR3 DNA follows: TGCGCCAGCACCCCGGACAGGGCAATTGGCTACACCTTC. This sequence encodes CASTPDRAIGYTF.

The V and J genes are TRBV9 and TRBJ1-4, with 8 bases lining up with TRBD1. V dropped 2 bases and J dropped 6; count of bases not matched to a gene: 9. Germline CDR1 is SGDLS and CDR2 is YYNGEE. This CDR3 has 16 amino acids. The DNA of the CDR3 is TGTGCCAGCAGCGTGCAAGGGACAGGAAGCGATGAAAAACTGTTTTTT. Translating it yields CASSVQGTGSDEKLFF.

The J gene is TRBJ1-5, the V gene TRBV6-2 or TRBV6-3, with TRBD1 identical over 8 bases. The junction had 11 bases not matched to a gene; V was cut back by 5 bases and J by 5 bases. The CDR3 consists of 16 residues. Germline V gene data show CDR1 as MNHEY and CDR2 as SVGEGT. This CDR3 reads CASSRPSGGADQPQHF. The DNA for the CDR3 is TGTGCCAGCAGTCGCCCCTCAGGGGGCGCAGATCAGCCCCAGCATTTT.

This chain links TRBV7-9 with TRBJ2-3, with D possibly matching TRBD1 (5 bases). Germline V gene lookup returns CDR1 SEHNR and CDR2 FQNEAQ (reference sequence). The CDR3 sequence is 14 residues long. The V end was cut by 8 bases, the J end by 0 bases, with 12 bases between. CDR3 coding DNA: TGTGCCAGCGCTCTGACAGCTAGCACAGATACGCAGTATTTT. This translates into CASALTASTDTQYF.

The chain recombines TRBV2 with TRBJ2-7; possible D gene TRBD2, 5 bases. The V gene lost 5 bases and the J gene lost 2 bases, with 13 bases spanning the gap. The CDR3 is 14 residues long. Looked up from germline, CDR1 is SNHLY and CDR2 is FYNNEI. CDR3 DNA sequence: TGTGCCAGCAGTTCTGACTTCGGGACCTACGAGCAGTACTTC. Translated, it gives CASSSDFGTYEQYF.

CDR3 residues: CASSRSGGADTQYF. CDR3 in DNA: TGTGCCAGCAGCCGTTCGGGGGGTGCAGATACGCAGTATTTT. The chain couples TRBV14 to TRBJ2-3; TRBD2 aligns across 7 bases. The junction had 5 bases not matched to a gene; V was cut back by 4 bases and J by 4 bases. The CDR3 spans 14 residues. Germline CDR1 reads SGHDN; CDR2 reads FVKESK.

The rearrangement joins TRBV5-1 to TRBJ1-1; possibly TRBD1 for D (5 bases). CDR1 is SGHRS, CDR2 YFSETQ, per germline. This CDR3 comprises 14 residues. V lost 1 base, J lost 5 bases, and 12 bases lay in between. The CDR3 nucleotides are TGCGCCAGCAGCTTGAGGCAGGGCGCGACTGAAGCTTTCTTT. Protein sequence: CASSLRQGATEAFF.

The chain combines TRBV5-1 with TRBJ2-3; 7 nucleotides align to TRBD1. Trimming at V came to 4 bases and at J to 2 bases, leaving 7 bases not matched to a gene. In germline, CDR1 is SGHRS, CDR2 YFSETQ. The CDR3 loop spans 15 amino acids. The CDR3 here is CASSLWDSTTDTQYF. The CDR3 nucleotides read TGCGCCAGCAGCCTATGGGACAGTACCACAGATACGCAGTATTTT.

This clone was detected a few times. V gene TRBV4-1 combines with J gene TRBJ1-2; D is unresolved. CDR1 is MGHRA, CDR2 YSYEKL, per germline. The length of the CDR3 is 15 residues. Trimming cost V 1 base and J 4 bases, with 13 bases left between them. The CDR3 nucleotides are TGCGCCAGCAGCCAAGGTCTCGGTAAAGTCTATGGCTACACCTTC. Its protein product is CASSQGLGKVYGYTF.

The gene calls are TRBV12-3 or TRBV12-4 and TRBJ1-4, with no clear D. Trimming took off 5 bases at V and 8 bases at J, with 6 bases between the two ends. This CDR3 spans 11 amino acids. CDR3 DNA sequence: TGTGCCAGCAGTCCGGGGGAAAAACTGTTTTTT. It codes for CASSPGEKLFF.

The J gene is TRBJ1-1, the V gene TRBV19, with D perhaps matching TRBD1 (6 bases). The V and J ends lost 3 bases and 4 bases respectively, with 12 bases between them. The CDR3 loop spans 14 amino acids. Germline loops: CDR1 LNHDA, CDR2 SQIVND (reference sequence). The CDR3 spells CASSISQGSTEAFF. The DNA for the CDR3 is TGTGCCAGTAGTATCTCACAGGGTAGCACTGAAGCTTTCTTT.

V usage is TRBV12-5 and J usage is TRBJ2-3; the match to TRBD1 covers 8 bases. Germline V lookup: CDR1 LGHNT, CDR2 FRNRAP. This CDR3 has 19 amino acids. V was pared by 2 bases and J by 0 bases, with 13 bases of the junction left unmatched. DNA of the CDR3: TGTGCTAGTGGTTTGAGTGGTGGGCCGGGACAGGTTAGCACAGATACGCAGTATTTT. Encoded protein: CASGLSGGPGQVSTDTQYF.